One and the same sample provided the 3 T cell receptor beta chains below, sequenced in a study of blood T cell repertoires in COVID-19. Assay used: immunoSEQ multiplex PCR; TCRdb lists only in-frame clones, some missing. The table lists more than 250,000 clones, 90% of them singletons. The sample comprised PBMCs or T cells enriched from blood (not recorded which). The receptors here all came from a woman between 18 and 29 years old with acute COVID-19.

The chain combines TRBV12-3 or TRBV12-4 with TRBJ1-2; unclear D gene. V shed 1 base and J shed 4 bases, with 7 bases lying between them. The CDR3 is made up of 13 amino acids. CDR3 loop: CASSLVQSYGYTF. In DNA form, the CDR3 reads TGTGCCAGCAGTTTAGTACAGAGCTATGGCTACACCTTC.

Here the CDR3 reads CASSRDREEYEQYF. Here the CDR3 DNA reads TGTGCCAGCAGCCGAGACAGGGAGGAGTACGAGCAGTACTTC. This rearrangement joins TRBV7-9 to TRBJ2-7; possible D gene TRBD1, 7 bases. Trimming took 5 bases from V and 4 from J, leaving 15 bases between them. In germline, CDR1 is SEHNR, CDR2 FQNEAQ (reference sequence). This CDR3 contains 14 residues.

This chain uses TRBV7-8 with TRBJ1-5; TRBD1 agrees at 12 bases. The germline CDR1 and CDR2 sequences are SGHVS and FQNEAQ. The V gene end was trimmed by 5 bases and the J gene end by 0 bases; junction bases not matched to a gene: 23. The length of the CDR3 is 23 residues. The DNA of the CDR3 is TGTGCCAGCAGCCGAGGTACCGGGACAGGGGGCGTTGAGACCCGATATAGCAATCAGCCCCAGCATTTT. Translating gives CASSRGTGTGGVETRYSNQPQHF. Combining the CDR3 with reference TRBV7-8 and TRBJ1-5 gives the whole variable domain GAGVSQSPRYKVAKRGQDVALRCDPISGHVSLFWYQQALGQGPEFLTYFQNEAQLDKSGLPSDRFFAERPEGSVSTLKIQRTQQEDSAVYLCASSRGTGTGGVETRYSNQPQHFGDGTRLSIL.